The source of this T cell receptor beta chain is a study of regulatory T cells in long-lasting Graves disease. With iRepertoire HTBI primers and Arm-PCR of CDR3 regions, TCR beta libraries were built. One entry per CDR3 protein results from TCRdb running MiXCR on the multiplex PCR reads. The data contain some 500,000 distinct CDR3 sequences, 16% of them seen just once; the ten biggest clones take up more than 20%. The time point here: newly diagnosed GD, antithyroid drugs for less than 3 months. From PBMCs, RNA was extracted and then used to make the TCR library. Germline CDR1 reads MNHNS; CDR2 reads SASEGT. This CDR3 spans 14 amino acids. V lost 4 bases, J lost 2 bases, and 12 bases lay in between. These data were likewise used in another study, on T cells in Graves' hyperthyroidism and ophthalmopathy. That paper adds: Each diagnosis drew on symptoms, thyroxine, TRAb, thyroid ultrasound and orbital computed tomography findings. The TCR CDR3 was amplified in a first-round RT-PCR using the HTBI primer set.

The specimen comprised peripheral blood mononuclear cells (PBMCs), sampled at new diagnosis, from a patient treated with antithyroid drugs. The rearrangement links TRBV6-1 to TRBJ2-7; either TRBD1 or TRBD2 may fit D (5 bases each). This sequence was found in a woman aged 35 to 60 with Graves disease. CDR3: CASSGRDGAYEQYF. The CDR3 DNA sequence: TGTGCCAGCAGTGGCCGGGACGGTGCCTACGAGCAGTACTTC.